There are many counts of the clone carrying this T cell receptor (beta chain). Beta-chain TCR CDR3 regions were amplified from RNA transcripts. The library came from an HTBI-primed first-round RT-PCR and a second-round multiplex PCR. TCRdb recomputed calls from the multiplex PCR reads with MiXCR, one row per CDR3 protein. The sample records under 250,000 distinct CDR3 sequences, about 22% being singletons. These data are taken from a study of Graves' ophthalmopathy and Graves' hyperthyroidism. The germline V gene has CDR1 DFQATT and CDR2 SNEGSKA (reference sequence). CDR3 size: 13 residues. The ends were cut back, 5 bases at V and 4 bases at J, with 15 bases in the middle.

Sequencing was performed on peripheral blood. This TCR was recovered from a woman between 45 and 65 years old with Graves' ophthalmopathy. V usage is TRBV20-1 and J usage is TRBJ2-7; D is possibly TRBD2 (6 bases). This chain's CDR3 is CSAPDAGRYEQYF. CDR3 DNA sequence: TGCAGTGCTCCCGATGCAGGGAGGTACGAGCAGTACTTC.